The 27 T cell receptor beta chains reported below all come from one sample, sequenced in a study of CD8 T cells in Susac syndrome. Roughly 0.45 to 1 ug RNA was reverse transcribed with random hexamers. TCRdb used MiXCR to reprocess the immunoSEQ multiplex PCR reads, holding one entry per CDR3 protein. The repertoire includes 250,000 to 300,000 distinct CDR3 sequences, 89% of them detected once, and 0.18% sits in the top ten. The source material was CD8+ T cells from PBMCs. All receptors derive from a human donor with multiple sclerosis.

The rearrangement uses TRBV6-2 or TRBV6-3 and TRBJ2-7, with D perhaps matching TRBD2 (5 bases). The germline CDR1 and CDR2 sequences are MNHEY and SVGEGT. The V gene lost 8 bases and the J gene lost 2 bases, with 13 bases spanning the gap. CDR3 size: 13 residues. The CDR3 loop reads CASGSGDPYEQYF. In nucleotides, the CDR3 is TGTGCCAGCGGGAGTGGGGATCCCTACGAGCAGTACTTC.

This clonotype was seen a single time. The gene calls are TRBV4-3 and TRBJ1-1, with D tentatively TRBD1 (5 bases). The germline gives CDR1 LGHNA, CDR2 YSLEER. The V gene lost 1 base and the J gene lost 4 bases, with 13 bases spanning the gap. The CDR3 has 15 residues. The CDR3 nucleotides read TGCGCCAGCAGCCAAGTCCCCCCGGGGACCACTGAAGCTTTCTTT. Residues: CASSQVPPGTTEAFF.

The chain is built from TRBV6-5 and TRBJ2-4; maybe TRBD1 (6 bases). Germline V gene sequence: CDR1 MNHEY, CDR2 SVGAGI. The length of the CDR3 is 18 residues. The V end lost 4 bases, the J end lost 0 bases, and 19 bases lay between the germline ends. CDR3: CASSSKTGGALAKNIQYF. CDR3 DNA sequence: TGTGCCAGCAGTTCCAAGACAGGAGGTGCCCTAGCCAAAAACATTCAGTACTTC.

The J gene is TRBJ2-1, the V gene TRBV20-1, with 7 nucleotides matching TRBD1. The CDR3 length is 14 residues. Per the germline V gene, CDR1 is DFQATT and CDR2 is SNEGSKA (reference sequence). V lost 6 bases, J lost 5 bases, and 10 bases stayed unmatched. The CDR3 here is CSALQGQINNEQFF. As DNA, the CDR3 is TGCAGTGCCCTCCAGGGACAGATCAACAATGAGCAGTTCTTC.

This chain uses TRBV20-1 with TRBJ1-2; 8 nucleotides match TRBD1. This CDR3 has 16 residues. V lost 0 bases, J lost 2 bases, and 8 bases stayed unmatched. Germline CDR1 reads DFQATT; CDR2 reads SNEGSKA (reference sequence). Written as DNA, the CDR3 is TGCAGTGCTAGAGAGCGGAGACAGGGGTTGAACTATGGCTACACCTTC. It specifies CSARERRQGLNYGYTF.

This chain joins TRBV4-1 and TRBJ2-3; tentatively, D is TRBD1 or TRBD2 (5 bases each). The V end was cut by 5 bases, the J end by 4 bases, with 16 bases between. The length of the CDR3 is 15 residues. Germline CDR1 is MGHRA and CDR2 is YSYEKL. CDR3 bases: TGCGCCAGCAGCTCCCTCCTTGGGGGTTCAGATACGCAGTATTTT. It translates to CASSSLLGGSDTQYF.

V is TRBV6-1 and J is TRBJ1-2; D uncertain. CDR1 is MNHNS, CDR2 SASEGT, per germline. The CDR3 runs 14 residues. Between the trimmed V and J ends, which lost 4 bases and 2 bases, there was a span of 11 bases. The CDR3 nucleotides are TGTGCCAGCAGTGCCACCGGGCGCAACTATGGCTACACCTTC. This codes for CASSATGRNYGYTF.

This sequence joins TRBV27 and TRBJ2-7; D not certain. The CDR3 has 13 amino acids. Trimming shortened V by 3 bases and J by 2 bases, and 8 bases separated the two germline ends. CDR1 and CDR2 from the germline V gene are MNHEY and SMNVEV (reference sequence). DNA for the CDR3: TGTGCCAGCAGTTTCGTAGGCGCCTACGAGCAGTACTTC. Translating gives CASSFVGAYEQYF.

This chain uses TRBV20-1 with TRBJ2-7; 7 nucleotides line up with TRBD2. The V and J ends lost 3 bases and 1 base, in that order; junction bases with no gene match: 9. The CDR3 has 15 residues. Germline-derived CDR1 and CDR2 are DFQATT and SNEGSKA (reference sequence). This CDR3 is CSASGGRDASYEQYF. The CDR3 nucleotides read TGCAGTGCTAGTGGGGGGAGGGACGCGTCCTACGAGCAGTACTTC.

In its sample, this clonotype was seen a few times. This chain connects TRBV30 to TRBJ2-2; tentative D call: TRBD1 (5 bases). This CDR3 comprises 14 residues. Germline CDR1 and CDR2: GTSNPN and SVGIG (reference sequence). V shed 2 bases and J shed 3 bases, with 10 bases lying between them. CDR3 amino acids: CAWSPGQHTGELFF. The DNA for the CDR3 is TGTGCCTGGAGTCCAGGACAACACACCGGGGAGCTGTTTTTT.

This chain joins TRBV7-2 and TRBJ2-1; TRBD2 matches 7 bases. The CDR3 totals 15 residues. In germline, CDR1 is SGHTA, CDR2 FQGNSA. The ends lost 4 bases at V and 10 bases at J; junction bases unmatched: 13. CDR3 bases: TGTGCCAGCAGCTCATCGGGACTGCCGGGACTAGAGCAGTTCTTC. Its translation: CASSSSGLPGLEQFF.

Here the CDR3 reads CASGLASGQGNTIYF. For the CDR3, the DNA is TGTGCTAGTGGTTTGGCCTCGGGACAAGGAAACACCATATATTTT. V is TRBV12-5 and J is TRBJ1-3, with TRBD1 as a possible D gene (6 bases). The CDR3 runs to 15 residues. V gave up 1 base and J gave up 4 bases, with 11 bases separating them. Germline assignment: CDR1 LGHNT and CDR2 FRNRAP.

The chain couples TRBV30 to TRBJ2-1, with a tentative D call TRBD1 (6 bases). Germline CDR1 and CDR2: GTSNPN and SVGIG (reference sequence). The CDR3 extends over 15 amino acids. Trimming cost V 1 base and J 5 bases, with 15 bases left between them. CDR3 DNA sequence: TGTGCCTGGAGTGGCCTCGGACAGTACAACAATGAGCAGTTCTTC. Protein sequence: CAWSGLGQYNNEQFF.

This clonotype was counted between two and nine times. The rearrangement links TRBV6-5 to TRBJ2-3; unclear D gene. Germline V CDR1 and CDR2: MNHEY, SVGAGI. The length of the CDR3 is 15 residues. V dropped 2 bases and J dropped 0 bases, with 9 bases sitting between them. The CDR3 spells CASSYRDTSTDTQYF. CDR3 sequence (DNA): TGTGCCAGCAGTTACAGGGATACTAGCACAGATACGCAGTATTTT.

A remark on this clonotype: Its ends do not fully match the called genes, so a read error is possible. CDR3 loop: CASIEGLIAKNIQYF. The DNA of the CDR3 is TGTGCCAGCATTGAAGGCCTCATAGCCAAAAACATTCAGTACTTC. The chain has TRBV2 and TRBJ2-4; D unclear. Germline V lookup: CDR1 SNHLY, CDR2 FYNNEI. The length of the CDR3 is 15 residues. Full variable domain (remainder filled in from reference TRBV2 and TRBJ2-4): EPEVTQTPSHQVTQMGQEVILRCVPISNHLYFYWYRQILGQKVEFLVSFYNNEISEKSEIFDDQFSVERPDGSNFTLKIRSTKLEDSAMYFCASIEGLIAKNIQYFGAGTRLSVL.

The rearrangement uses TRBV23-1 and TRBJ2-3; D possibly uses TRBD1 or TRBD2 (5 bases each). TRBV23-1 is an ORF; its function is uncertain. Trimming took off 3 bases at V and 6 bases at J, with 13 bases between the two ends. The CDR3 consists of 14 residues. As DNA, the CDR3 is TGCGCCAGCAGTCATTGGGACCCCGTGGATACGCAGTATTTT. It translates to CASSHWDPVDTQYF.

J is TRBJ2-7 and V is TRBV20-1; D may be TRBD2 (6 bases). This CDR3 is 13 amino acids long. Germline values: CDR1 DFQATT, CDR2 SNEGSKA (reference sequence). Trimming cost V 2 bases and J 4 bases, with 12 bases left between them. CDR3 sequence reads: CSARRDSAYEQYF. CDR3 sequence (DNA): TGCAGTGCTAGAAGGGACTCGGCTTACGAGCAGTACTTC.

V gene TRBV19 combines with J gene TRBJ2-7; D ambiguous. Trimming shortened V by 7 bases and J by 0 bases, and 19 bases separated the two germline ends. CDR1 is LNHDA and CDR2 is SQIVND in the germline V gene (reference sequence). The CDR3 is 16 residues long. Written as DNA, the CDR3 is TGTGCCAGTACCGAGTCCGCGGACCCGAGCTCCTACGAGCAGTACTTC. Its protein product is CASTESADPSSYEQYF.

This chain joins TRBV28 and TRBJ2-7; 8 bases are shared with TRBD1. The CDR3 length is 16 residues. Germline-derived CDR1 and CDR2 are MDHEN and SYDVKM. V was clipped by 4 bases and J by 2 bases; unmatched bases: 10. The CDR3: CASSSLRTGLTYEQYF. The CDR3 DNA sequence: TGTGCCAGCAGTTCCCTCCGGACAGGGTTAACCTACGAGCAGTACTTC.

This chain connects TRBV28 to TRBJ2-7; possibly TRBD1 or TRBD2 for D (6 bases each). Germline CDR1 is MDHEN and CDR2 is SYDVKM. The V end was cut by 3 bases, the J end by 1 base, with 13 bases between. The CDR3 loop spans 15 amino acids. The chain's CDR3 is CASSFRGLRSYEQYF. Here the CDR3 DNA reads TGTGCCAGCAGTTTCCGGGGGCTCCGATCCTACGAGCAGTACTTC.

The chain recombines TRBV9 with TRBJ1-3; D might be TRBD1 (5 bases). The germline gives CDR1 SGDLS, CDR2 YYNGEE. This CDR3 is 16 amino acids long. The V gene lost 3 bases and the J gene lost 0 bases, with 13 bases spanning the gap. The CDR3 spells CASSGGHGNSGNTIYF. CDR3 nucleotide sequence: TGTGCCAGCAGCGGCGGACATGGAAACTCTGGAAACACCATATATTTT. Full variable domain (remainder filled in from reference TRBV9 and TRBJ1-3): DSGVTQTPKHLITATGQRVTLRCSPRSGDLSVYWYQQSLDQGLQFLIQYYNGEERAKGNILERFSAQQFPDLHSELNLSSLELGDSALYFCASSGGHGNSGNTIYFGEGSWLTVV.

The V and J genes are TRBV5-1 and TRBJ2-5; D gene ambiguous. Germline CDR1 reads SGHRS; CDR2 reads YFSETQ. CDR3 length equals 14 residues. The V gene lost 6 bases and the J gene lost 3 bases, with 15 bases spanning the gap. The CDR3: CASNQSPQEETQYF. Here the CDR3 DNA reads TGCGCCAGCAATCAATCCCCTCAAGAAGAGACCCAGTACTTC.

The chain uses TRBV29-1 and TRBJ1-6, with a weak D call TRBD1 (5 bases). This CDR3 has 14 residues. The ends were cut back, 6 bases at V and 7 bases at J, with 16 bases in the middle. Germline CDR1 and CDR2: SQVTM and ANQGSEA. This CDR3 reads CSVQEGDSNSPLHF. CDR3 bases: TGCAGCGTCCAAGAAGGGGACTCAAATTCACCCCTCCACTTT. The full variable domain, completed using reference TRBV29-1 and TRBJ1-6, is SAVISQKPSRDICQRGTSLTIQCQVDSQVTMMFWYRQQPGQSLTLIATANQGSEATYESGFVIDKFPISRPNLTFSTLTVSNMSPEDSSIYLCSVQEGDSNSPLHFGNGTRLTVT.

This chain uses TRBV9 with TRBJ2-2, with D hard to call. V was shortened by 6 bases and J by 3 bases, with 9 bases between the two germline ends. The CDR3 extends over 13 amino acids. Germline V CDR1 and CDR2: SGDLS, YYNGEE. The CDR3 DNA follows: TGTGCCAGCAAGCCAGGTGACACCGGGGAGCTGTTTTTT. Amino acid sequence: CASKPGDTGELFF. The whole variable domain, remainder taken from reference TRBV9 and TRBJ2-2, is DSGVTQTPKHLITATGQRVTLRCSPRSGDLSVYWYQQSLDQGLQFLIQYYNGEERAKGNILERFSAQQFPDLHSELNLSSLELGDSALYFCASKPGDTGELFFGEGSRLTVL.

The V call is TRBV30, the J call TRBJ1-2; D ambiguous. The CDR3 spans 11 residues. Germline V lookup: CDR1 GTSNPN, CDR2 SVGIG (reference sequence). V lost 4 bases and J lost 6, with 9 bases in between. CDR3 DNA: TGTGCCTGGAATCCGGTCGATGGCTACACCTTC. Translating it yields CAWNPVDGYTF.

The V gene is TRBV29-1, the J gene TRBJ2-1; D could derive from TRBD1 or TRBD2 (6 bases each). The CDR3 length is 13 residues. The germline V gene encodes CDR1 SQVTM and CDR2 ANQGSEA. The V gene lost 4 bases and the J gene lost 4 bases, with 11 bases spanning the gap. The CDR3 DNA reads as TGCAGCGTTGTGGGGGGCCAATACAATGAGCAGTTCTTC. Amino acids: CSVVGGQYNEQFF.

This chain joins TRBV7-8 and TRBJ2-5, with 10 bases lining up with TRBD2. V was clipped by 4 bases and J by 5 bases; unmatched bases: 10. Per germline, CDR1 SGHVS and CDR2 FQNEAQ. The CDR3 has 16 residues. CDR3 coding DNA: TGTGCCAGCAGCTCACGTCTAGCGGGGGCGGGGGAGACCCAGTACTTC. Its translation: CASSSRLAGAGETQYF. Using reference TRBV7-8 and TRBJ2-5 for the parts outside the CDR3, the full variable domain is GAGVSQSPRYKVAKRGQDVALRCDPISGHVSLFWYQQALGQGPEFLTYFQNEAQLDKSGLPSDRFFAERPEGSVSTLKIQRTQQEDSAVYLCASSSRLAGAGETQYFGPGTRLLVL.